Below, one T cell receptor beta chain is given with its context. Its antigen is unknown. Amplification targeted the TCR beta CDR3 regions, with RNA transcripts as the source material. The workflow started with a first-round RT-PCR run with HTBI primers and then moved on to a second-round multiplex PCR. TCRdb ran MiXCR on the multiplex PCR reads and lists one entry per CDR3 protein. The sample lists nearly 400,000 distinct CDR3 sequences, approximately 20% occurring once. The source of the sample is a study of Graves' ophthalmopathy and Graves' hyperthyroidism. The study's findings and limits: Both a roughly 65% sensitivity and an approximately 72% specificity characterized the model's predictions of ophthalmopathy progression. Built on 13 signatures, a model told ophthalmopathy apart from stable hyperthyroidism with about 90% sensitivity and around 80% specificity.

From germline, CDR1 is MNHEY and CDR2 SVGEGT. V gave up 9 bases and J gave up 4 bases, with 22 bases separating them. This CDR3 is 16 amino acids long. The sequenced sample was peripheral blood. This receptor was obtained from a woman under 30 with Graves' ophthalmopathy. V is TRBV6-2 or TRBV6-3 and J is TRBJ1-5; tentative D call: TRBD1 (6 bases). Here the CDR3 DNA reads TGTGCCAGTCGCCGCCCCGGGGGCCGGAGGAATCAGCCCCAGCATTTT. It translates to CASRRPGGRRNQPQHF.